A single sample gave rise to the 15 T cell receptor beta chains below, sequenced in a study of T-cell memory formation after mild COVID-19. TCRdb re-called the 5' RACE reads through MiXCR, storing one row per CDR3 protein. The sample holds 150,000 to 200,000 distinct CDR3 sequences, 11% seen once. The sample consisted of PBMCs or a T cell subset sorted from them (not recorded which). The receptors were gathered from a man aged 18 to 29 who had mild COVID-19 (a few samples of this study predate the infection). Cell type and time point are not known.

This chain connects TRBV18 to TRBJ2-1; D unclear. V was clipped by 3 bases and J by 6 bases, with 15 bases between them. The CDR3 is 15 amino acids. Germline loops: CDR1 KGHSH, CDR2 LQKENI. The CDR3 is CASSPFESLVNEQFF. CDR3 bases: TGTGCCAGCTCACCCTTCGAGAGTCTTGTCAATGAGCAGTTCTTC. The variable domain in full, with the rest retrieved from reference TRBV18 and TRBJ2-1, is NAGVMQNPRHLVRRRGQEARLRCSPMKGHSHVYWYRQLPEEGLKFMVYLQKENIIDESGMPKERFSAEFPKEGPSILRIQQVVRGDSAAYFCASSPFESLVNEQFFGPGTRLTVL.

The V gene is TRBV5-8, the J gene TRBJ2-1; 10 nucleotides agree with TRBD1. CDR3 size: 14 residues. The junction had 9 bases not matched to a gene; V was cut back by 5 bases and J by 10 bases. Germline loops: CDR1 SGHTS, CDR2 YDEGEE. The DNA of the CDR3 is TGTGCCAGCAGGCTGTGGGGGACAGGGGACGAGCAGTTCTTC. Its protein product is CASRLWGTGDEQFF.

This clonotype came up many times. The rearrangement uses TRBV5-5 and TRBJ2-2; D unresolved. The ends were cut back, 1 base at V and 7 bases at J, with 5 bases in the middle. The CDR3 has 12 residues. Germline CDR1 and CDR2: SGHKS and YYEKEE (reference sequence). Here the CDR3 DNA reads TGTGCCAGCAGCTTGTATATCGGGGAGCTGTTTTTT. This sequence encodes CASSLYIGELFF.

This clonotype appeared a few times. The chain employs TRBV7-9 and TRBJ2-5; 9 nucleotides agree with TRBD2. The trim removed 7 bases at V and 6 bases at J, leaving 6 bases unmatched. The CDR3 loop spans 13 amino acids. Germline CDR1 is SEHNR and CDR2 is FQNEAQ (reference sequence). CDR3 DNA sequence: TGTGCCAGCACCCTAGCGGGGATTCAGACCCAGTACTTC. Encoded protein: CASTLAGIQTQYF.

The chain recombines TRBV4-3 with TRBJ2-5; 15 positions agree with TRBD2. The junction had 9 bases not matched to a gene; V was cut back by 3 bases and J by 10 bases. CDR3 length: 16 amino acids. Germline V gene lookup returns CDR1 LGHNA and CDR2 YSLEER. The CDR3 loop reads CASSQGLAGGGGIQYF. The CDR3, as DNA: TGCGCCAGCAGCCAGGGACTAGCGGGGGGCGGGGGTATCCAGTACTTC.

At least ten counts were recorded for this clonotype. This chain connects TRBV3-1 to TRBJ2-1; 7 bases fit TRBD1. This CDR3 has 12 residues. V lost 5 bases, J lost 6 bases, and 1 base stayed unmatched. Germline lookup yields CDR1 LGHDT and CDR2 YNNKEL (reference sequence). The CDR3 DNA reads as TGTGCCAGCAGCAGACAGGGCAATGAGCAGTTCTTC. Translated: CASSRQGNEQFF.

This clonotype was observed a few times. The V call is TRBV27, the J call TRBJ2-5; D unresolved. The V and J ends lost 3 bases and 5 bases respectively, with 10 bases between them. The CDR3 has 13 amino acids. Germline-derived CDR1 and CDR2 are MNHEY and SMNVEV (reference sequence). The CDR3: CASSFRVRETQYF. The DNA of the CDR3 is TGTGCCAGCAGTTTCCGGGTCCGGGAGACCCAGTACTTC.

The rearrangement joins TRBV4-1 to TRBJ2-2; a weak D match, TRBD2 (6 bases). The germline V gene has CDR1 MGHRA and CDR2 YSYEKL. There are 18 residues in the CDR3. Trimming took 3 bases from V and 4 from J, leaving 21 bases between them. CDR3 sequence (DNA): TGCGCCAGCAGCCATTTACCCGTCCCGGGACTCATCACCGGGGAGCTGTTTTTT. Protein sequence: CASSHLPVPGLITGELFF.

This clonotype was seen only a few times. The chain recombines TRBV5-1 with TRBJ1-1; D is possibly TRBD1 (6 bases). CDR3 length: 14 amino acids. Between the trimmed V and J ends, which lost 6 bases and 0 bases, there was a span of 12 bases. The V gene's germline CDR1 is SGHRS and CDR2 YFSETQ. The CDR3 region is CASTQGLMNTEAFF. For the CDR3, the DNA is TGCGCCAGCACCCAGGGGTTAATGAACACTGAAGCTTTCTTT. The whole variable domain, remainder taken from reference TRBV5-1 and TRBJ1-1, is KAGVTQTPRYLIKTRGQQVTLSCSPISGHRSVSWYQQTPGQGLQFLFEYFSETQRNKGNFPGRFSGRQFSNSRSEMNVSTLELGDSALYLCASTQGLMNTEAFFGQGTRLTVV.

This sequence joins TRBV10-3 and TRBJ2-3; D gene uncertain. Germline V gives CDR1 ENHRY, CDR2 SYGVKD. The length of the CDR3 is 13 residues. V lost 7 bases, J lost 5 bases, and 13 bases lay in between. CDR3 sequence reads: CAIKGTQGDTQYF. The CDR3 nucleotides are TGTGCCATCAAGGGCACCCAAGGAGATACGCAGTATTTT.

A few counts support this clonotype. The chain links TRBV7-6 to TRBJ1-2; no firm D call. The CDR3 loop spans 14 amino acids. Trimming took off 1 base at V and 0 bases at J, with 6 bases between the two ends. The germline V gene encodes CDR1 SGHVS and CDR2 FNYEAQ. CDR3 nucleotide sequence: TGTGCCAGCAGCTTAGGAGCAACTAACTATGGCTACACCTTC. As protein: CASSLGATNYGYTF.

This clonotype was seen a handful of times. The chain links TRBV7-2 to TRBJ1-6; tentatively, D is TRBD1 (5 bases). The V and J ends lost 2 bases and 8 bases respectively, with 10 bases between them. Germline CDR1 reads SGHTA; CDR2 reads FQGNSA. CDR3 length: 14 residues. CDR3 residues: CASSLSRGYSPLHF. The CDR3 DNA reads TGTGCCAGCAGCTTATCCCGGGGCTATTCACCCCTCCACTTT.

This clonotype has more than one count but fewer than ten. The chain combines TRBV6-6 with TRBJ2-2, with 12 bases aligning to TRBD2. V lost 7 bases and J lost 1; bases outside the gene matches: 1. CDR1 and CDR2 (germline): MNHNY, SVGAGI (reference sequence). The CDR3 is 15 residues long. In nucleotides, the CDR3 is TGTGCCAGCAAGGGACTAGCGGGGAACACCGGGGAGCTGTTTTTT. Translation gives CASKGLAGNTGELFF.

The sample holds many counts of this clonotype. The gene calls are TRBV6-5 and TRBJ1-2; no reliable D call. V lost 2 bases, J lost 1 base, and 2 bases lay in between. Germline loops: CDR1 MNHEY, CDR2 SVGAGI. The CDR3 loop spans 12 amino acids. CDR3 sequence: CASSYNNYGYTF. The CDR3 DNA reads TGTGCCAGCAGTTACAATAACTATGGCTACACCTTC.

This clonotype was counted a few times. The V and J genes are TRBV5-1 and TRBJ2-2; D uncertain. Trimming removed 2 bases from V and 4 bases from J, with 12 bases in between. The CDR3 has 15 amino acids. From germline, CDR1 is SGHRS and CDR2 YFSETQ. The CDR3 region is CASSFGTVGTGELFF. The CDR3 DNA sequence: TGCGCCAGCAGCTTCGGAACAGTGGGCACCGGGGAGCTGTTTTTT.